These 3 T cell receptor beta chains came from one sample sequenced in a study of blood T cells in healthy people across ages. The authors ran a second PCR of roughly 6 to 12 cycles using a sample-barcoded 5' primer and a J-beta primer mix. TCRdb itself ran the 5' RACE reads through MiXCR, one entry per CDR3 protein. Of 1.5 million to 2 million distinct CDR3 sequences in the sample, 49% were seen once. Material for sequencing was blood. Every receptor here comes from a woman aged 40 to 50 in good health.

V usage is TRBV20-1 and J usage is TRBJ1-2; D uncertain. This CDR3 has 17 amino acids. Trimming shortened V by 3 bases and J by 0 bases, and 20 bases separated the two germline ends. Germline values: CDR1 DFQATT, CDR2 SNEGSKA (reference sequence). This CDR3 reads CSASVYSGRPANYGYTF. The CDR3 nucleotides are TGCAGTGCTAGTGTTTATTCCGGCAGGCCGGCTAACTATGGCTACACCTTC.

The CDR3 sequence is CASSFRGDPYNEQFF. CDR3 DNA sequence: TGCGCCAGCAGCTTTAGGGGGGATCCCTACAATGAGCAGTTCTTC. V usage is TRBV5-1 and J usage is TRBJ2-1, with D tentatively TRBD1 or TRBD2 (6 bases each). This CDR3 is built from 15 residues. Trimming removed 2 bases from V and 2 bases from J, with 11 bases in between. CDR1 and CDR2 (germline): SGHRS, YFSETQ.

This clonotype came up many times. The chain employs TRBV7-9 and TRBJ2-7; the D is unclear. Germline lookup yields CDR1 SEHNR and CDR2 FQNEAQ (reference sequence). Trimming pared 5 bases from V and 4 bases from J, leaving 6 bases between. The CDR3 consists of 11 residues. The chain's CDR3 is CASSHQYEQYF. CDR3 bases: TGTGCCAGCAGCCACCAGTACGAGCAGTACTTC.